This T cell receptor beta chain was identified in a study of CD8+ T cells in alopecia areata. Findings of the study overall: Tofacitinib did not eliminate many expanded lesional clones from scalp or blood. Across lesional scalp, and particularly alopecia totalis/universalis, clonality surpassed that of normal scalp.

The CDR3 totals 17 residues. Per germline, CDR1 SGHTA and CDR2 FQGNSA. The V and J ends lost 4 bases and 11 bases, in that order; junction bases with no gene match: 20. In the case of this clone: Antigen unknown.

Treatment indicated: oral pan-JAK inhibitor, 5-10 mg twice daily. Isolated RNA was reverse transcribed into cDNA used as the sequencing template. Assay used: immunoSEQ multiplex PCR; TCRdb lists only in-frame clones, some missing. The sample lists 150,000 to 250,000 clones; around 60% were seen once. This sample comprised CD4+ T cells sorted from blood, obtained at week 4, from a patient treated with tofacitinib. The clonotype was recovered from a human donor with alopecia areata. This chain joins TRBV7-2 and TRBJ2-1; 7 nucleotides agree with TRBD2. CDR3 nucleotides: TGTGCCAGCAGCTCCGTTGCGCTGGCGGGAGTTTTACCCAAGCAGTTCTTC. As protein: CASSSVALAGVLPKQFF.